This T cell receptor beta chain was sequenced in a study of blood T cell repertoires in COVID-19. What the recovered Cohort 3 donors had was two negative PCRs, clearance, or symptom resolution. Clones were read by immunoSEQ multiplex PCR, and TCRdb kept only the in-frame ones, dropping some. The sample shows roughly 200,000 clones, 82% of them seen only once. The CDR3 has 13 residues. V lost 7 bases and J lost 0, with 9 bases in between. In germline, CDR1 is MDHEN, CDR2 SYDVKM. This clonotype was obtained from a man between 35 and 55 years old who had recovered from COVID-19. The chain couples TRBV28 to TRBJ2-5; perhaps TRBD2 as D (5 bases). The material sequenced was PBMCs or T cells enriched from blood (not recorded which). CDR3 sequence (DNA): TGTGCCAGCAACCTTAGCGACCAAGAGACCCAGTACTTC. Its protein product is CASNLSDQETQYF.